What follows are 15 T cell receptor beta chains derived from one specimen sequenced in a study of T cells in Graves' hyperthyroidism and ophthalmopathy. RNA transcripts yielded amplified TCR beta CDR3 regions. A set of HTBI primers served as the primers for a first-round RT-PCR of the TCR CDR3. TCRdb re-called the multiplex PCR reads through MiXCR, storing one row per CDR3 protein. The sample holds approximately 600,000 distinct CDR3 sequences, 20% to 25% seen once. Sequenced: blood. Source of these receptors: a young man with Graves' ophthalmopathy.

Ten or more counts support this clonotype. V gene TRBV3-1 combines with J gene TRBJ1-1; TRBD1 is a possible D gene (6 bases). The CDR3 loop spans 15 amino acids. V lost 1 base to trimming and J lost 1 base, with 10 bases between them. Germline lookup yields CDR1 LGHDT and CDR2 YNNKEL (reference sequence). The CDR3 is CASSQGQDKNTEAFF. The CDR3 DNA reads TGTGCCAGCAGCCAAGGACAGGATAAGAACACTGAAGCTTTCTTT.

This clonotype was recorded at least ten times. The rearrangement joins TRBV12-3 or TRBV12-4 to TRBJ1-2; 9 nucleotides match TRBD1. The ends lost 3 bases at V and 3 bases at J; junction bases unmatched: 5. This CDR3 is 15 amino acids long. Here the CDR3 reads CASSLGQGSDYGYTF. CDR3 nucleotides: TGTGCCAGCAGTTTGGGACAGGGATCGGACTATGGCTACACCTTC.

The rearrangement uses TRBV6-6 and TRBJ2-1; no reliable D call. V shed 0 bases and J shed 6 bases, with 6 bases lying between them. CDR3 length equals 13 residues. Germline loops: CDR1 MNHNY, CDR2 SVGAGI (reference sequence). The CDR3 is CASSYSFSNEQFF. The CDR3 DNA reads TGTGCCAGCAGTTACTCGTTCTCCAATGAGCAGTTCTTC.

As DNA, the CDR3 is TGTGCCAGCAGCCTGGAACTAGCGGGGGGCACAGATACGCAGTATTTT. It yields the protein CASSLELAGGTDTQYF. The J gene is TRBJ2-3, the V gene TRBV28; 11 nucleotides agree with TRBD2. The CDR3 loop spans 16 amino acids. Germline CDR1 MDHEN, CDR2 SYDVKM. V shed 6 bases and J 1 base; nucleotides not matched to a gene: 6.

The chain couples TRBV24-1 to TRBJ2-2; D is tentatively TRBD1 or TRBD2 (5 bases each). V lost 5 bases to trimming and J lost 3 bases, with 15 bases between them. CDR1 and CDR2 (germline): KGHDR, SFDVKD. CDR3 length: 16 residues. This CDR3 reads CATSAGSGLYTGELFF. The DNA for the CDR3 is TGTGCCACCAGTGCAGGGAGCGGCCTCTACACCGGGGAGCTGTTTTTT.

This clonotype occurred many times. As DNA, the CDR3 is TGTGCCTGGCAAGATAGCTACGAGCAGTACTTC. As protein: CAWQDSYEQYF. This chain links TRBV30 with TRBJ2-7; D gene unclear. Germline values: CDR1 GTSNPN, CDR2 SVGIG (reference sequence). CDR3 length: 11 residues. Trimming removed 5 bases from V and 3 bases from J, with 8 bases in between.

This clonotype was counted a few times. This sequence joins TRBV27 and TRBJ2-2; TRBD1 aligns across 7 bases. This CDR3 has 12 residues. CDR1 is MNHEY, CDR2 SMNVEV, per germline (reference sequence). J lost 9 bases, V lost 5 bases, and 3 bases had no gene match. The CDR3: CASSEGGRELFF. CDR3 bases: TGTGCCAGCAGTGAAGGGGGCCGGGAGCTGTTTTTT.

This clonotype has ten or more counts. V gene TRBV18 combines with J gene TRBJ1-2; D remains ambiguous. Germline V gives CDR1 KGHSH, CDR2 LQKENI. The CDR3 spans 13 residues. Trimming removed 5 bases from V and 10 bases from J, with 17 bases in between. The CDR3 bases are TGTGCCAGCTCAAGAATAGATTCTCGAAACTACACCTTC. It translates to CASSRIDSRNYTF.

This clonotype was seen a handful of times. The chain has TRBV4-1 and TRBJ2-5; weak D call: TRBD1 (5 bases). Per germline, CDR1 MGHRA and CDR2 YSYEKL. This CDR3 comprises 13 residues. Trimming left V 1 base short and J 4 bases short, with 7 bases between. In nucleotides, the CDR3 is TGCGCCAGCAGCCAAGTCCAGGGAGAGACCCAGTACTTC. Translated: CASSQVQGETQYF.

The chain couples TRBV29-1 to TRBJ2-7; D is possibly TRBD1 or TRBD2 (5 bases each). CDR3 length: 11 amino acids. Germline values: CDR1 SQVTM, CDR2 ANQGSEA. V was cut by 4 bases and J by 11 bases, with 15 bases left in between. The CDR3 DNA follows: TGCAGCGTTGTGGCCGGGGCTGAGGAGTACTTC. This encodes CSVVAGAEEYF.

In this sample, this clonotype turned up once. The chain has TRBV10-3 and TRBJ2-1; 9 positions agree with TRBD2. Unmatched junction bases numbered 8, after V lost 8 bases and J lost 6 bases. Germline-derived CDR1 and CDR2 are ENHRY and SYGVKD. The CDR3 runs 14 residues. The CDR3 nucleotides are TGTGCCATCCAATCGCTAGCGGGATTCAATGAGCAGTTCTTC. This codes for CAIQSLAGFNEQFF.

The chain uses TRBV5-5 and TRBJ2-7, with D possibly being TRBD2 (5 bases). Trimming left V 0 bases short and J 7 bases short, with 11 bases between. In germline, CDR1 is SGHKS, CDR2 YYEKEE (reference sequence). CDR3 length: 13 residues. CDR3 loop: CASSLGEGREQYF. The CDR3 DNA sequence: TGTGCCAGCAGCTTGGGAGAGGGTCGGGAGCAGTACTTC.

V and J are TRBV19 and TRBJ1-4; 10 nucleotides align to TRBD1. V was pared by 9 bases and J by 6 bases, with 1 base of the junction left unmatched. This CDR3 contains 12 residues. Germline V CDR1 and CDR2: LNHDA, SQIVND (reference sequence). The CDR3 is CASGTGDEKLFF. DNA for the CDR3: TGTGCCAGCGGGACAGGGGATGAAAAACTGTTTTTT.

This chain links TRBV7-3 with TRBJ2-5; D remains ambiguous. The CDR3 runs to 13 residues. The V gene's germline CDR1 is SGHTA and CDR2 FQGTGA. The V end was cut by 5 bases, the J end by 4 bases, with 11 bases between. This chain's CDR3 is CASSQSWGETQYF. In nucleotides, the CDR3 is TGTGCCAGCAGCCAGAGTTGGGGAGAGACCCAGTACTTC.

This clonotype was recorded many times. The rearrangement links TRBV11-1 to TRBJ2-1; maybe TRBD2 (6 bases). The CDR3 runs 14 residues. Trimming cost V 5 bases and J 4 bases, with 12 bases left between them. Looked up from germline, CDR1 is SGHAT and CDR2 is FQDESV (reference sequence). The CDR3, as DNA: TGTGCCAGCAGCCCCATCGGGACTTACAATGAGCAGTTCTTC. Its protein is CASSPIGTYNEQFF.